The present T cell receptor beta chain was sequenced within a study of regulatory T cells in long-lasting Graves disease. Study summary: Antithyroid drugs had been given to newly diagnosed Graves' patients for under 3 months.

This clonotype was counted only a few times. Its target is unknown. Whole-study findings and limits: Persistent disease preferred TRBV28, TRBJ1-2 and TRBJ2-5. The work looked only at peripheral blood and did not look at thyroid tissue.

The CDR3 has 14 amino acids. Germline V lookup: CDR1 DFQATT, CDR2 SNEGSKA (reference sequence). Trimming stripped 4 bases from V and 5 bases from J, with 17 bases between. Building the TCR beta libraries relied on iRepertoire HTBI primers, and CDR3 regions underwent Arm-PCR. MiXCR, applied by TCRdb to the multiplex PCR reads, yields one record per CDR3 protein. The table has around 450,000 distinct CDR3 sequences, over 14% seen once; the top ten hold about 8.3%. Noted time point: newly diagnosed GD, antithyroid drugs for less than 3 months. Scientists built the TCR library using RNA that was extracted from PBMCs. Diagnosis followed American Thyroid Association guidelines for Graves' disease. These data were also reused for a study on T cells in Graves' hyperthyroidism and ophthalmopathy.

The sequence derives from a woman aged 40 to 49 with Graves disease. The sequencing used peripheral blood mononuclear cells (PBMCs), collected at new diagnosis, from a patient treated with antithyroid drugs. The V gene is TRBV20-1, the J gene TRBJ2-5; no clear D. CDR3 region: CSAILTRLQETQYF. CDR3 coding DNA: TGCAGTGCTATACTCACTCGGCTCCAGGAGACCCAGTACTTC.